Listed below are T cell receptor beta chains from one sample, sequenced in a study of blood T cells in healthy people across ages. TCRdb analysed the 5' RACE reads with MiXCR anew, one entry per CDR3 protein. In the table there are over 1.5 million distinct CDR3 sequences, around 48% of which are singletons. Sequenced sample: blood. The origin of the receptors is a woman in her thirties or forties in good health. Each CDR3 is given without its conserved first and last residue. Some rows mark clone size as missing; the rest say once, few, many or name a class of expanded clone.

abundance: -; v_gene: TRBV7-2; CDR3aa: ASSLFGLTNEKLF
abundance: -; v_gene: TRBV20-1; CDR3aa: SAIGTGGVRQETQY
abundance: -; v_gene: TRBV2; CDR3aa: ASSLAGTGEQF
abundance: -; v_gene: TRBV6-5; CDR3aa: ASISTSGLPYEQY
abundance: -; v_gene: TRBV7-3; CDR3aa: ASSLLPSQSGANVLT
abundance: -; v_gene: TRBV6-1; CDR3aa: ASREGLAEQY
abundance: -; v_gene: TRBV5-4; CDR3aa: ASSLVSAVTEQF
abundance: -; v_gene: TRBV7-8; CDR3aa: ASSFRVGGGTDTQY
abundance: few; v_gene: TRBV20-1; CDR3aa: SASRASVGDYGYT
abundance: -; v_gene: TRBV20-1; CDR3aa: SASKHTDTQY
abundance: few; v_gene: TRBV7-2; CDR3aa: ASSPTLTGTKQETQY
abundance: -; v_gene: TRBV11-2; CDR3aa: ASLETGELF
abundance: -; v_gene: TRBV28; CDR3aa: ASSDGREQY
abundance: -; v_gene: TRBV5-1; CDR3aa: ASSWGPNNEQY
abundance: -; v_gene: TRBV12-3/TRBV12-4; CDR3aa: ASSFEGNGNQPQH
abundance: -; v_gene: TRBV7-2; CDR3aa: ASSPSTGTGEGNTEAF
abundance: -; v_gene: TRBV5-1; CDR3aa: ASSLAGGASQPQH
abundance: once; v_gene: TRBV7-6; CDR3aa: ASSTAAGGNPIQETQY
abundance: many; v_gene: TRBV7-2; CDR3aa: ASTSTDTQY
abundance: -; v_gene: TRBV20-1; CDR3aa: SAGGLAITDTQY
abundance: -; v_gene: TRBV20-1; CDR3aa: SPNGGTSTDTQY
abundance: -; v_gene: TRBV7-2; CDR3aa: AGSSGTGAARRSTDTQY
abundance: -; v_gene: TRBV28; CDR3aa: ASNILNYGYT
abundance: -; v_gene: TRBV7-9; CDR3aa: ASSTGTGVYGYT
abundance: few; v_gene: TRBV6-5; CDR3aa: ASKWVSGANVLT